The rows below give T cell receptor beta chains drawn from one sample of a study of blood T cell repertoires in COVID-19. The repertoire was sequenced with immunoSEQ multiplex PCR; TCRdb's copy has only in-frame clones and lacks some. Of fewer than 45,000 clones listed, 85% to 90% are singletons. Input material: peripheral blood. The receptors here all came from a man aged 80 or over with active COVID-19. Each CDR3 is given without its conserved first and last residue.

V: TRBV4-1
J: TRBJ2-6
CDR3: ASSQDPFGANVLT

V: TRBV6-2/TRBV6-3
J: TRBJ2-1
CDR3: ASSYYGTRSYNEQF

V: TRBV5-1
J: TRBJ2-7
CDR3: ASSLSTGTGLYEQY

V: TRBV21-1
J: TRBJ2-6
CDR3: ASRIIRGRLTSGANVLT

V: TRBV9
J: TRBJ2-7
CDR3: ASSYGTSGTEQY

V: TRBV11-2
J: TRBJ1-3
CDR3: ASRAGQAAGNTIY

V: TRBV27
J: TRBJ2-2
CDR3: ASSSTRSGELF

V: TRBV7-2
J: TRBJ1-5
CDR3: ASRGDSENQPQH

V: TRBV7-2
J: TRBJ2-7
CDR3: ASSRDNYEQY

V: TRBV2
J: TRBJ2-7
CDR3: ASRASETYEQY

V: TRBV5-4
J: TRBJ2-7
CDR3: ASSSGHLELREQY

V: TRBV15
J: TRBJ2-1
CDR3: ATSRRGPAGLEQF

V: TRBV10-1
J: TRBJ2-7
CDR3: ASSWGGDGYEQY

V: TRBV6-6
J: TRBJ1-1
CDR3: ASSPRRGGQDEAF

V: TRBV7-8
J: TRBJ2-7
CDR3: ASSLEFGAGVGEQY

V: TRBV10-3
J: TRBJ1-5
CDR3: AISVAGEQPQH

V: TRBV5-1
J: TRBJ1-1
CDR3: ASSLGGAATEAF

V: TRBV30
J: TRBJ1-2
CDR3: AWSVGQYGYT

V: TRBV25-1
J: TRBJ2-7
CDR3: ASSVETGAYEQY

V: TRBV6-5
J: TRBJ2-7
CDR3: ASSWGTLSSYEQY

V: TRBV28
J: TRBJ1-4
CDR3: ASSFRGGWIANEKLF

V: TRBV7-2
J: TRBJ1-2
CDR3: ASSPTGTGYGYT

V: TRBV28
J: TRBJ1-6
CDR3: ASSLSWAPPLPSPLH

V: TRBV6-5
J: TRBJ2-7
CDR3: ASSPGIVYEQY

V: TRBV9
J: TRBJ1-6
CDR3: ASSAPGGASYNSPLH

V: TRBV7-9
J: TRBJ2-2
CDR3: ASSRPGLAGTGELF

V: TRBV7-2
J: TRBJ2-7
CDR3: ASSLMEGGHEQY

V: TRBV7-6
J: TRBJ2-1
CDR3: ASSLAGLARNEQF